These T cell receptor beta chains were read from a single sample in a study of blood T cell repertoires in COVID-19. The repertoire was sequenced with immunoSEQ multiplex PCR; TCRdb's copy has only in-frame clones and lacks some. Counted here are about 76,000 clones, over 85% occurring once; the ten biggest clones make up about 1.5%. The material sequenced was peripheral blood. These receptors all come from a man aged 50-60 years with acute or convalescent COVID-19. Each CDR3 is given with its conserved first and last residue. D genes are given only for firm matches. Clone sizes are given selectively: once, few, many, or a class where the clone is expanded.

d_call: TRBD2; v_call: TRBV7-8; j_call: TRBJ2-2; clone_size: .; cdr3_nt: TGTGCCAGCAGCTTACCGGGACTAGCGGGGGGAAACACCGGGGAGCTGTTTTTT; cdr3_aa: CASSLPGLAGGNTGELFF
d_call: .; v_call: TRBV19; j_call: TRBJ2-7; clone_size: .; cdr3_nt: TGTGCCAGTAGTTGGAGGCAGGGGAGCTACGAGCAGTACTTC; cdr3_aa: CASSWRQGSYEQYF
d_call: TRBD1; v_call: TRBV9; j_call: TRBJ1-1; clone_size: .; cdr3_nt: TGTGCCAGCAGCGGGCCGGGACAGGCTGTGTTGGCTTTCTTT; cdr3_aa: CASSGPGQAVLAFF
d_call: TRBD2; v_call: TRBV7-2; j_call: TRBJ2-7; clone_size: .; cdr3_nt: TGTGCCAGCAGCTTTAGCGGGGGCAGCTCCTACGAGCAGTACTTC; cdr3_aa: CASSFSGGSSYEQYF
d_call: .; v_call: TRBV29-1; j_call: TRBJ2-5; clone_size: .; cdr3_nt: TGCAGCTCCCTCGGCGGCGAGACCCAGTACTTC; cdr3_aa: CSSLGGETQYF
d_call: TRBD1; v_call: TRBV2; j_call: TRBJ2-1; clone_size: .; cdr3_nt: TGTGCCAGCAGTCGGACAGGGGGCAAGATGTATGAGCAGTTCTTC; cdr3_aa: CASSRTGGKMYEQFF
d_call: .; v_call: TRBV6-5; j_call: TRBJ2-1; clone_size: .; cdr3_nt: TGTGCCAGCAGAAGAACCGGGACTTCCAATGAGCAGTTCTTC; cdr3_aa: CASRRTGTSNEQFF
d_call: TRBD2; v_call: TRBV7-6; j_call: TRBJ2-3; clone_size: .; cdr3_nt: TGTGCCAGCAGCCCGACTAGCGGGAGAGGCACAGATACGCAGTATTTT; cdr3_aa: CASSPTSGRGTDTQYF
d_call: .; v_call: TRBV6-2/TRBV6-3; j_call: TRBJ2-3; clone_size: once; cdr3_nt: TGTGCCAGCAGTTACGTACGGAAACGGGGCACAGATACGCAGTATTTT; cdr3_aa: CASSYVRKRGTDTQYF
d_call: .; v_call: TRBV18; j_call: TRBJ1-2; clone_size: .; cdr3_nt: TGTGCCAGCTCACCACGGGCAGACTATGGCTACACCTTC; cdr3_aa: CASSPRADYGYTF
d_call: TRBD1; v_call: TRBV19; j_call: TRBJ2-3; clone_size: .; cdr3_nt: TGTGCCAGCCGGGACAGGGGGAGCACAGATACGCAGTATTTT; cdr3_aa: CASRDRGSTDTQYF
d_call: TRBD1; v_call: TRBV3-1/TRBV3-2; j_call: TRBJ1-1; clone_size: .; cdr3_nt: TGTGCCAGCAGCCGGCGGAGGACAGGGACCACTGAAGCTTTCTTT; cdr3_aa: CASSRRRTGTTEAFF
d_call: .; v_call: TRBV30; j_call: TRBJ1-2; clone_size: .; cdr3_nt: TGTGCCTGGGAGGCCCGGGAGCGGAACTATGGCTACACCTTC; cdr3_aa: CAWEARERNYGYTF
d_call: .; v_call: TRBV4-1; j_call: TRBJ2-1; clone_size: .; cdr3_nt: TGCGCCAGCAGCCAAGCTCAGCGGAACAATGAGCAGTTCTTC; cdr3_aa: CASSQAQRNNEQFF
d_call: .; v_call: TRBV3-1/TRBV3-2; j_call: TRBJ1-5; clone_size: .; cdr3_nt: TGTGCCAGCAGCCTAAAACCGGGACATTGGGTCAATCAGCCCCAGCATTTT; cdr3_aa: CASSLKPGHWVNQPQHF
d_call: .; v_call: TRBV7-9; j_call: TRBJ1-6; clone_size: .; cdr3_nt: TGTGCCAGCAGCTCCCCAGGGGCTAATTCACCCCTCCACTTT; cdr3_aa: CASSSPGANSPLHF
d_call: .; v_call: TRBV5-6; j_call: TRBJ2-3; clone_size: .; cdr3_nt: TGTGCCAGCAGACTCAGGTACCCTAGCACAGATACGCAGTATTTT; cdr3_aa: CASRLRYPSTDTQYF
d_call: .; v_call: TRBV7-2; j_call: TRBJ2-7; clone_size: .; cdr3_nt: TGTGCCAGCAGCTTAGCTGGTGGAGGACAGAGCTCCTACGAGCAGTACTTC; cdr3_aa: CASSLAGGGQSSYEQYF
d_call: TRBD1; v_call: TRBV2; j_call: TRBJ1-6; clone_size: .; cdr3_nt: TGTGCCAGCAGCGTAACCGGGACAGGGCTCTCACCCCTCCACTTT; cdr3_aa: CASSVTGTGLSPLHF
d_call: TRBD1; v_call: TRBV15; j_call: TRBJ2-3; clone_size: few; cdr3_nt: TGTGCCACCAGCAGGCTCTGGACAGGGGAAGAAGAAGATACGCAGTATTTT; cdr3_aa: CATSRLWTGEEEDTQYF
d_call: .; v_call: TRBV2; j_call: TRBJ1-2; clone_size: once; cdr3_nt: TGTGCCAGCAGGCCGGGGTTTGGCTACACCTTC; cdr3_aa: CASRPGFGYTF
d_call: TRBD2; v_call: TRBV28; j_call: TRBJ2-1; clone_size: .; cdr3_nt: TGTGCCAGCAGTTTATGGCGAGCGGGGAGGTTATACAATGAGCAGTTCTTC; cdr3_aa: CASSLWRAGRLYNEQFF